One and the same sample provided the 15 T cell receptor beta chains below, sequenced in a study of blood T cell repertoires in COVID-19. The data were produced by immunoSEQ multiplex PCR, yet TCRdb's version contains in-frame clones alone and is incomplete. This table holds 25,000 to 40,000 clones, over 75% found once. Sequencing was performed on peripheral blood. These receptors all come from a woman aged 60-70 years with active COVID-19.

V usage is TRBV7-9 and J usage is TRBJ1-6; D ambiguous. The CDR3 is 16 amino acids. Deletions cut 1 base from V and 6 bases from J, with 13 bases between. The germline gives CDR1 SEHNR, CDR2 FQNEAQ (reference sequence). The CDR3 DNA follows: TGTGCCAGCAGCTTAGTGGTTGGGAGCAGTAATTCACCCCTCCACTTT. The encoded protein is CASSLVVGSSNSPLHF. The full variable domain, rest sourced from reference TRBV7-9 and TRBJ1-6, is DTGVSQNPRHKITKRGQNVTFRCDPISEHNRLYWYRQTLGQGPEFLTYFQNEAQLEKSRLLSDRFSAERPKGSFSTLEIQRTEQGDSAMYLCASSLVVGSSNSPLHFGNGTRLTVT.

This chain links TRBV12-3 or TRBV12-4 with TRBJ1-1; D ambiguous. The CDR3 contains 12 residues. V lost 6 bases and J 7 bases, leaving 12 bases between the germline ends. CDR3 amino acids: CASSLLGIEAFF. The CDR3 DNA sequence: TGTGCCAGCAGCCTTCTCGGTATTGAAGCTTTCTTT.

The CDR3, as DNA: TGTGCCAGCAGCCCTAGAGTTCTAGCGGGATTCGGGCAGTACTTC. This translates into CASSPRVLAGFGQYF. This rearrangement joins TRBV7-8 to TRBJ2-7; 9 positions match TRBD2. The trim removed 5 bases at V and 9 bases at J, leaving 14 bases unmatched. This CDR3 is built from 15 residues. Looked up from germline, CDR1 is SGHVS and CDR2 is FQNEAQ.

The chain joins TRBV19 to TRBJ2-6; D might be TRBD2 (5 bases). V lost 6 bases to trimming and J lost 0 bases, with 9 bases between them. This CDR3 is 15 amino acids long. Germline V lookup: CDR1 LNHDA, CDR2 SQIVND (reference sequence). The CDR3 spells CASRGLTSGANVLTF. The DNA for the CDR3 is TGTGCCAGTAGAGGACTCACCTCTGGGGCCAACGTCCTGACTTTC.

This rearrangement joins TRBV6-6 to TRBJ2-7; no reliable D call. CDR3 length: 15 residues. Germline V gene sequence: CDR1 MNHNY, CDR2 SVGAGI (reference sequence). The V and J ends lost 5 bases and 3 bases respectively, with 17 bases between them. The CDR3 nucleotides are TGTGCCAGCAGTCTAGATCCTGGCAGGTTCTACGAGCAGTACTTC. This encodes CASSLDPGRFYEQYF.

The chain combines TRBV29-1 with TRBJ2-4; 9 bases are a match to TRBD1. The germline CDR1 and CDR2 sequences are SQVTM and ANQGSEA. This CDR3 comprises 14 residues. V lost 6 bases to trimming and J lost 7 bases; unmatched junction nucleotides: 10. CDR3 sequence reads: CSVTLGQGGNIQYF. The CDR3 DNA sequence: TGCAGCGTCACCCTGGGACAGGGAGGGAACATTCAGTACTTC. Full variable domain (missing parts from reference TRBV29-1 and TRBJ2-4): SAVISQKPSRDICQRGTSLTIQCQVDSQVTMMFWYRQQPGQSLTLIATANQGSEATYESGFVIDKFPISRPNLTFSTLTVSNMSPEDSSIYLCSVTLGQGGNIQYFGAGTRLSVL.

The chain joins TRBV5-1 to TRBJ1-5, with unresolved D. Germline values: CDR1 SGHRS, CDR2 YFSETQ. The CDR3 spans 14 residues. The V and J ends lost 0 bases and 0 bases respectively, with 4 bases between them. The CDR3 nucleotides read TGCGCCAGCAGCTTGGACGGTAGCAATCAGCCCCAGCATTTT. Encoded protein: CASSLDGSNQPQHF. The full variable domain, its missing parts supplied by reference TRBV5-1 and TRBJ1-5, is KAGVTQTPRYLIKTRGQQVTLSCSPISGHRSVSWYQQTPGQGLQFLFEYFSETQRNKGNFPGRFSGRQFSNSRSEMNVSTLELGDSALYLCASSLDGSNQPQHFGDGTRLSIL.

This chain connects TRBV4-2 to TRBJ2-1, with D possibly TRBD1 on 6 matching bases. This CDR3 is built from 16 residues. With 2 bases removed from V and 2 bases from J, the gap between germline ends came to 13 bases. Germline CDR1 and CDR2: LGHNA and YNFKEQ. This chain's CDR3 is CASSQSPPGAYNEQFF. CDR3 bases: TGTGCCAGCAGCCAAAGCCCTCCAGGGGCCTACAATGAGCAGTTCTTC.

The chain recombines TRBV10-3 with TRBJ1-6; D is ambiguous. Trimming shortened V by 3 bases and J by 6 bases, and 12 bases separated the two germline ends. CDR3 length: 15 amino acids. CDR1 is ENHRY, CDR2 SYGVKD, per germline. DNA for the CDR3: TGTGCCATCAGTGATCCCCAAGGCGGTAATTCACCCCTCCACTTT. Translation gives CAISDPQGGNSPLHF.

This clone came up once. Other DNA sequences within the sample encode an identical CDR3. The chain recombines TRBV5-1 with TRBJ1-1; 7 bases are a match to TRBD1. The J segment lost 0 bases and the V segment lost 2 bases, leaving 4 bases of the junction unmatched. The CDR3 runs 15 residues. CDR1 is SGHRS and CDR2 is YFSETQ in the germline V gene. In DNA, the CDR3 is TGCGCCAGCAGCTTAAGACAGGGTTTGAACACTGAAGCTTTCTTT. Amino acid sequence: CASSLRQGLNTEAFF.

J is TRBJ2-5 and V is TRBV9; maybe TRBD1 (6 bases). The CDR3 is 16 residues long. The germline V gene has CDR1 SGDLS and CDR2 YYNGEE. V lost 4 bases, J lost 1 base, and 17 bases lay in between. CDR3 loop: CASSPISLRGQETQYF. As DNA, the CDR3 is TGTGCCAGCAGCCCTATCTCCCTCAGGGGCCAAGAGACCCAGTACTTC.

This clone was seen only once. This CDR3 reads CALTDGTGNTEAFF. For the CDR3, the DNA is TGTGCCTTAACGGACGGGACAGGGAACACTGAAGCTTTCTTT. V and J are TRBV30 and TRBJ1-1, with TRBD1 identical over 8 bases. The CDR3 contains 14 residues. Germline V gene data show CDR1 as GTSNPN and CDR2 as SVGIG (reference sequence). J lost 1 base, V lost 7 bases, and 8 bases had no gene match.

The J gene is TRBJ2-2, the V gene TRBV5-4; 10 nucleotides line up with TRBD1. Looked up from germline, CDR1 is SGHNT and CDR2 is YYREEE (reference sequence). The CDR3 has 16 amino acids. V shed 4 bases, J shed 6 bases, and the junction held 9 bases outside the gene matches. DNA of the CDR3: TGTGCCAGCAGCCAGGGGGACAGGGGTTCTCCCGGGGAGCTGTTTTTT. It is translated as CASSQGDRGSPGELFF.

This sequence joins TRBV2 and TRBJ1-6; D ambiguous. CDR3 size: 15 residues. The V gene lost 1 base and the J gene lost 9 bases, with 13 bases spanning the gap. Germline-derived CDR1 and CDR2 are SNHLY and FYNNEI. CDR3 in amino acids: CASSEGPGSGSPLHF. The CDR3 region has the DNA TGTGCCAGCAGTGAAGGGCCAGGTAGTGGTTCACCCCTCCACTTT. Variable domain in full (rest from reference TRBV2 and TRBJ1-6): EPEVTQTPSHQVTQMGQEVILRCVPISNHLYFYWYRQILGQKVEFLVSFYNNEISEKSEIFDDQFSVERPDGSNFTLKIRSTKLEDSAMYFCASSEGPGSGSPLHFGNGTRLTVT.

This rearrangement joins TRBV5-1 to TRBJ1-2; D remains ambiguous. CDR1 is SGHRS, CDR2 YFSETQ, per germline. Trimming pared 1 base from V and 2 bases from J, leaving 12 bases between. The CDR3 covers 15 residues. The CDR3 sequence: CASSLLQATNYGYTF. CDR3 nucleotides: TGCGCCAGCAGCTTGCTTCAGGCGACAAACTATGGCTACACCTTC.